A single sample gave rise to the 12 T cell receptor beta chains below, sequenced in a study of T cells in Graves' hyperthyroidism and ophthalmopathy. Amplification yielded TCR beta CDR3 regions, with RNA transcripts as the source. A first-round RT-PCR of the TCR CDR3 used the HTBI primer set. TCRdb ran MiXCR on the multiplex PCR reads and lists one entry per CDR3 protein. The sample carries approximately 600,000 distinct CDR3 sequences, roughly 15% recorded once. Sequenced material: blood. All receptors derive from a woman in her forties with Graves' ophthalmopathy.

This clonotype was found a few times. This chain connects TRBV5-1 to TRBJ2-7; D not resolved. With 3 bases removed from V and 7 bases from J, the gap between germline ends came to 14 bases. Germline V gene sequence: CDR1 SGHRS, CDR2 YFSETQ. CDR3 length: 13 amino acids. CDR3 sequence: CASSSSKTREQYF. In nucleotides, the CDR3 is TGCGCCAGCAGCTCCTCTAAGACGAGAGAGCAGTACTTC.

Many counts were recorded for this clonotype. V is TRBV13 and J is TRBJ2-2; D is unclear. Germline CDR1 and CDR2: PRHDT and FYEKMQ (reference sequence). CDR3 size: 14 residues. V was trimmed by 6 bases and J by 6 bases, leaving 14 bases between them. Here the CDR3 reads CASSFGRAAGELFF. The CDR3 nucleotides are TGTGCCAGCAGTTTTGGGCGTGCGGCCGGGGAGCTGTTTTTT.

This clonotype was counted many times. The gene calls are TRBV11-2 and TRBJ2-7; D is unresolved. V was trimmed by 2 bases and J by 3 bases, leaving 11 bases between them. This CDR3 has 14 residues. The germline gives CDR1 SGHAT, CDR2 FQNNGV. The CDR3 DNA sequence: TGTGCCAGCAGCTTACCGCAGACATTCTACGAGCAGTACTTC. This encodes CASSLPQTFYEQYF.

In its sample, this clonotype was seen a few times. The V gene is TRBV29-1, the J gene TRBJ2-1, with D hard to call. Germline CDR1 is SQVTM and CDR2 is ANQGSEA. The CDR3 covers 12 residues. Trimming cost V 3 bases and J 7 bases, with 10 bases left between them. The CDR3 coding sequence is TGCAGCGTTGATGCCCAGAGGAATGAGCAGTTCTTC. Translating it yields CSVDAQRNEQFF.

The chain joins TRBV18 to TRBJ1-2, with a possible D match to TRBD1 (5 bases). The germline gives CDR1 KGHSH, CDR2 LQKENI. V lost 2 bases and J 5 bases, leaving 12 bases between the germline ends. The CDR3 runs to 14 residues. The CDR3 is CASSPRGTRYGYTF. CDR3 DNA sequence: TGTGCCAGCTCACCAAGGGGTACCCGGTATGGCTACACCTTC.

CDR3 DNA sequence: TGTGCCATCAGCACAGGACCTGATGAAGCTTTCTTT. It translates to CAISTGPDEAFF. V and J are TRBV10-3 and TRBJ1-1, with D perhaps matching TRBD1 (5 bases). CDR1 and CDR2 (germline): ENHRY, SYGVKD. CDR3 length equals 12 residues. V lost 6 bases and J lost 7, with 12 bases in between.

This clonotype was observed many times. The CDR3 is CASSPMTGAGGYTF. For the CDR3, the DNA is TGTGCCAGCAGTCCCATGACAGGGGCGGGTGGCTACACCTTC. The chain uses TRBV27 and TRBJ1-2; 8 bases agree with TRBD1. The CDR3 length is 14 residues. The V gene's germline CDR1 is MNHEY and CDR2 SMNVEV (reference sequence). J lost 7 bases, V lost 5 bases, and 9 bases had no gene match.

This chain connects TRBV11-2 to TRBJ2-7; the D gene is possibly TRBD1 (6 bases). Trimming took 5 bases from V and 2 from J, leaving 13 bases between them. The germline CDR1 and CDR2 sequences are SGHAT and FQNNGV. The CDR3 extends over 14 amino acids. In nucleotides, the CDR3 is TGTGCCAGCAGCAACCGGGACAACACCTACGAGCAGTACTTC. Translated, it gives CASSNRDNTYEQYF. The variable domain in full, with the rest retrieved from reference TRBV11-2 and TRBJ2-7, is EAGVAQSPRYKIIEKRQSVAFWCNPISGHATLYWYQQILGQGPKLLIQFQNNGVVDDSQLPKDRFSAERLKGVDSTLKIQPAKLEDSAVYLCASSNRDNTYEQYFGPGTRLTVT.

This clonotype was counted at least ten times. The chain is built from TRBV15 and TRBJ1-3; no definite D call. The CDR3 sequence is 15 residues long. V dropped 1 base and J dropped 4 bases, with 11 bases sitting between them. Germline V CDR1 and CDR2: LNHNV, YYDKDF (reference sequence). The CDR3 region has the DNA TGTGCCACCAGCAGAGCGGTACAAGCGGGAAACACCATATATTTT. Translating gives CATSRAVQAGNTIYF.

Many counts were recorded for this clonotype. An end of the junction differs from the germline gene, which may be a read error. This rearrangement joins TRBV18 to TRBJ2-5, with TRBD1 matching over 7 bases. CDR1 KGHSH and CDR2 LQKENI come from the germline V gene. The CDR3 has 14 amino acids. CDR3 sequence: CASSAPGQQETQYF. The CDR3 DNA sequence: TGTGCCAGCTCAGCACCGGGACAGCAAGAGACCCAGTACTTC. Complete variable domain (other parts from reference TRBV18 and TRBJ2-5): NAGVMQNPRHLVRRRGQEARLRCSPMKGHSHVYWYRQLPEEGLKFMVYLQKENIIDESGMPKERFSAEFPKEGPSILRIQQVVRGDSAAYFCASSAPGQQETQYFGPGTRLLVL.

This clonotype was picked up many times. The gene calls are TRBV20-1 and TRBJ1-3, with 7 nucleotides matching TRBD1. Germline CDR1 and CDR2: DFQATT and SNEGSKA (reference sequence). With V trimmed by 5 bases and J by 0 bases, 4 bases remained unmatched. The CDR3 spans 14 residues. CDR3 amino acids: CSAPDRVSGNTIYF. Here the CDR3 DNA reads TGCAGTGCTCCTGACAGGGTCTCTGGAAACACCATATATTTT.

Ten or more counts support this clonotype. The CDR3 region is CASSRGSGQYEQYF. CDR3 in DNA: TGCGCCAGCAGCCGGGGAAGCGGGCAGTACGAGCAGTACTTC. J is TRBJ2-7 and V is TRBV5-1; D might be TRBD2 (6 bases). CDR1 is SGHRS, CDR2 YFSETQ, per germline. Trimming pared 4 bases from V and 4 bases from J, leaving 15 bases between. The CDR3 has 14 residues. Filled out from reference TRBV5-1 and TRBJ2-7, the complete variable domain reads KAGVTQTPRYLIKTRGQQVTLSCSPISGHRSVSWYQQTPGQGLQFLFEYFSETQRNKGNFPGRFSGRQFSNSRSEMNVSTLELGDSALYLCASSRGSGQYEQYFGPGTRLTVT.